The 24 T cell receptor beta chains in this list originate from one sample, sequenced in a study of blood T cell repertoires in COVID-19. This table comes from immunoSEQ multiplex PCR, and its TCRdb copy is limited to in-frame clones, with some not included. The sample consists of fewer than 300,000 clones, 80% to 90% of them appearing once. The sample consisted of peripheral blood. The source of these receptors is a woman between 50 and 59 years old who had recovered from COVID-19.

Within the sample, this clone is medium-sized. The V and J genes are TRBV5-4 and TRBJ2-5, with D perhaps matching TRBD2 (7 bases). Germline lookup yields CDR1 SGHNT and CDR2 YYREEE (reference sequence). The germline V and J ends were trimmed by 4 bases and 9 bases, with 19 bases remaining between them. There are 14 residues in the CDR3. In DNA, the CDR3 is TGTGCCAGCAGCCGGGAGGACCCAGGGGCGGCCCAGTACTTC. The encoded protein is CASSREDPGAAQYF.

This clone has a handful of counts. The chain has TRBV28 and TRBJ2-5, with D maybe TRBD2 (5 bases). The CDR3 is made up of 14 amino acids. Trimming shortened V by 3 bases and J by 5 bases, and 13 bases separated the two germline ends. CDR1 MDHEN and CDR2 SYDVKM come from the germline V gene. The CDR3 sequence: CASSFRGWEETQYF. CDR3 DNA sequence: TGTGCCAGCAGTTTCCGCGGCTGGGAGGAGACCCAGTACTTC. Based on the CDR3 plus reference TRBV28 and TRBJ2-5, the full variable domain is DVKVTQSSRYLVKRTGEKVFLECVQDMDHENMFWYRQDPGLGLRLIYFSYDVKMKEKGDIPEGYSVSREKKERFSLILESASTNQTSMYLCASSFRGWEETQYFGPGTRLLVL.

The chain links TRBV9 to TRBJ1-4; 8 positions agree with TRBD1. The CDR3 extends over 15 amino acids. CDR1 and CDR2 (germline): SGDLS, YYNGEE. With 0 bases clipped from V and 8 bases from J, the junction kept 6 bases outside the gene matches. CDR3 protein: CASSVGAGTGEKLFF. The CDR3 DNA is TGTGCCAGCAGCGTAGGGGCCGGGACAGGCGAAAAACTGTTTTTT.

CDR3 sequence: CASSYSNPRQPQHF. For the CDR3, the DNA is TGTGCCAGCAGTTACTCGAATCCCCGGCAGCCCCAGCATTTT. The chain recombines TRBV6-2 or TRBV6-3 with TRBJ1-5; D remains unclear. Germline-derived CDR1 and CDR2 are MNHEY and SVGEGT. V was trimmed by 0 bases and J by 7 bases, leaving 10 bases between them. This CDR3 is 14 amino acids long.

The DNA of the CDR3 is TGTGCCAGCAGCTCCCGGGACAGAGAATACGAGCAGTACTTC. Translating gives CASSSRDREYEQYF. The chain employs TRBV28 and TRBJ2-7, with TRBD1 matching over 7 bases. The V gene's germline CDR1 is MDHEN and CDR2 SYDVKM. This CDR3 comprises 14 residues. V lost 6 bases to trimming and J lost 4 bases; unmatched junction nucleotides: 9.

This clone is a singleton in its sample. V gene TRBV7-2 combines with J gene TRBJ2-1, with D possibly TRBD1 on 5 matching bases. Germline values: CDR1 SGHTA, CDR2 FQGNSA. CDR3 length equals 16 residues. V lost 1 base and J lost 5, with 15 bases in between. This CDR3 is CASSLGGADYDNEQFF. For the CDR3, the DNA is TGTGCCAGCAGCTTAGGGGGCGCAGATTACGACAATGAGCAGTTCTTC.

The chain uses TRBV4-3 and TRBJ2-7; D possibly corresponds to TRBD1 (6 bases). This CDR3 contains 13 residues. Trimming cost V 2 bases and J 6 bases, with 11 bases left between them. Per the germline V gene, CDR1 is LGHNA and CDR2 is YSLEER. The CDR3 DNA sequence: TGCGCCAGCAGCCAAACAGGGTTGGGCGAGCAGTACTTC. It specifies CASSQTGLGEQYF.

J is TRBJ2-5 and V is TRBV6-2 or TRBV6-3, with D perhaps matching TRBD1 (5 bases). The CDR3 length is 15 residues. Per the germline V gene, CDR1 is MNHEY and CDR2 is SVGEGT. The ends were cut back, 6 bases at V and 3 bases at J, with 17 bases in the middle. Written as DNA, the CDR3 is TGTGCCAGCAGGCCTCGGACAAGTGGAAAAGAGACCCAGTACTTC. Its protein product is CASRPRTSGKETQYF.

This clone was seen only a few times. The chain joins TRBV5-1 to TRBJ2-3; 14 nucleotides agree with TRBD2. CDR1 SGHRS and CDR2 YFSETQ come from the germline V gene. The CDR3 contains 18 residues. Unmatched junction bases numbered 7, after V lost 4 bases and J lost 0 bases. The CDR3 reads CASSPGLAGAASTDTQYF. The CDR3 DNA sequence: TGCGCCAGCAGCCCGGGACTAGCGGGGGCCGCTAGCACAGATACGCAGTATTTT.

V and J are TRBV19 and TRBJ1-1; maybe TRBD1 (6 bases). The CDR3 is 13 residues long. The V and J ends lost 5 bases and 5 bases respectively, with 12 bases between them. CDR1 LNHDA and CDR2 SQIVND come from the germline V gene (reference sequence). CDR3 DNA sequence: TGTGCCAGTAGTCACAGGGCAGGTACTGAAGCTTTCTTT. Translation: CASSHRAGTEAFF.

J is TRBJ2-7 and V is TRBV9; D possibly corresponds to TRBD2 (6 bases). Germline-derived CDR1 and CDR2 are SGDLS and YYNGEE. The CDR3 is made up of 14 amino acids. The V gene lost 3 bases and the J gene lost 1 base, with 11 bases spanning the gap. Here the CDR3 DNA reads TGTGCCAGCAGCGCTGGGACTTTTTCCTACGAGCAGTACTTC. It is translated as CASSAGTFSYEQYF.

The chain is built from TRBV5-4 and TRBJ1-1; D remains unclear. The CDR3 has 14 amino acids. Trimming pared 1 base from V and 1 base from J, leaving 8 bases between. CDR1 and CDR2 from the germline V gene are SGHNT and YYREEE (reference sequence). CDR3: CASSLWSSNTEAFF. In DNA form, the CDR3 reads TGTGCCAGCAGCTTGTGGAGCTCGAACACTGAAGCTTTCTTT. The whole variable domain, filled in from reference TRBV5-4 and TRBJ1-1, reads ETGVTQSPTHLIKTRGQQVTLRCSSQSGHNTVSWYQQALGQGPQFIFQYYREEENGRGNFPPRFSGLQFPNYSSELNVNALELDDSALYLCASSLWSSNTEAFFGQGTRLTVV.

Remarks on this clone: Other DNA sequences in this sample translate to the same CDR3. This sequence joins TRBV6-5 and TRBJ2-5; TRBD1 might be the D (5 bases). The CDR3 covers 12 residues. V lost 6 bases, J lost 1 base, and 6 bases lay in between. Germline V lookup: CDR1 MNHEY, CDR2 SVGAGI. The CDR3 coding sequence is TGTGCCAGCAGGACAGTCCAAGAGACCCAGTACTTC. Its translation is CASRTVQETQYF.

The chain has TRBV7-9 and TRBJ2-7, with 10 bases fitting TRBD1. Per germline, CDR1 SEHNR and CDR2 FQNEAQ (reference sequence). After removal of 5 bases from V and 4 bases from J, the junction contained 8 bases not matched to a gene. The CDR3 spans 15 residues. CDR3: CASSPRDRGGYEQYF. CDR3 DNA sequence: TGTGCCAGCAGCCCCCGGGACAGGGGCGGATACGAGCAGTACTTC.

The gene calls are TRBV5-5 and TRBJ1-2, with TRBD1 matching 12 bases. The CDR3 consists of 16 residues. CDR1 is SGHKS and CDR2 is YYEKEE in the germline V gene (reference sequence). Germline trimming cut 3 bases from V and 8 bases from J; bases unmatched to any gene: 11. The CDR3, as DNA: TGTGCCAGCAGCTCACCGGGACAGGGGGCTTTTGGAGGCTACACCTTC. Translated: CASSSPGQGAFGGYTF.

The V and J genes are TRBV28 and TRBJ2-5; 10 nucleotides align to TRBD2. This CDR3 is built from 16 residues. V lost 4 bases to trimming and J lost 1 base; unmatched junction nucleotides: 6. CDR1 is MDHEN and CDR2 is SYDVKM in the germline V gene. This CDR3 is CASSWETSGIQETQYF. In nucleotides, the CDR3 is TGTGCCAGCAGTTGGGAAACTAGCGGGATCCAAGAGACCCAGTACTTC.

V gene TRBV6-5 combines with J gene TRBJ2-7; D not certain. The CDR3 runs to 14 residues. Per the germline V gene, CDR1 is MNHEY and CDR2 is SVGAGI. V was trimmed by 2 bases and J by 2 bases, leaving 10 bases between them. DNA for the CDR3: TGTGCCAGCAGTTACGGCAGGCTCGCCTACGAGCAGTACTTC. Translation gives CASSYGRLAYEQYF.

The chain employs TRBV2 and TRBJ1-5; D perhaps matches TRBD1 (5 bases). Germline CDR1 and CDR2: SNHLY and FYNNEI. There are 14 residues in the CDR3. V was trimmed by 5 bases and J by 0 bases, leaving 8 bases between them. The CDR3 DNA is TGTGCCAGCAGTTCACAGGTTAGCAATCAGCCCCAGCATTTT. This sequence encodes CASSSQVSNQPQHF.

Worth noting for this clone: Mismatch with germline at one junction end may stem from a read error. The V call is TRBV7-2, the J call TRBJ2-7, with D hard to call. The CDR3 is made up of 14 amino acids. Germline lookup yields CDR1 SGHTA and CDR2 FQGNSA. Here the CDR3 DNA reads TGTGCCAGCAGCTTAGGGGTGGGCTCCCACGAGCAGTACTTC. Residues: CASSLGVGSHEQYF.

With regard to this clone: Other DNA sequences in the same sample also yield this CDR3. The genes are TRBV12-3 or TRBV12-4 and TRBJ2-5, with D possibly matching TRBD1 (6 bases). The V and J ends lost 3 bases and 5 bases respectively, with 10 bases between them. CDR3 size: 13 residues. The CDR3, as DNA: TGTGCCAGCAGTTTCTCAGGGGAGGAGACCCAGTACTTC. Its protein is CASSFSGEETQYF.

The table lists this clone with a count of one. The V gene is TRBV28, the J gene TRBJ1-1, with D unclear. Trimming removed 4 bases from V and 4 bases from J, with 10 bases in between. The CDR3 loop spans 13 amino acids. Germline V lookup: CDR1 MDHEN, CDR2 SYDVKM. CDR3 DNA: TGTGCCAGCAGTTCCACCCCGAGCACTGAAGCTTTCTTT. Amino acid sequence: CASSSTPSTEAFF.

Points on this clone: Different DNA sequences within this sample yield the same CDR3. This rearrangement joins TRBV5-1 to TRBJ2-1, with D possibly being TRBD2 (6 bases). Germline V lookup: CDR1 SGHRS, CDR2 YFSETQ. The CDR3 has 14 amino acids. Trimming took 4 bases from V and 5 from J, leaving 13 bases between them. Here the CDR3 DNA reads TGCGCCAGCAGCCTAGCGAGTAGGGACAATGAGCAGTTCTTC. Translated: CASSLASRDNEQFF.

This rearrangement joins TRBV6-5 to TRBJ2-7, with D possibly TRBD2 on 6 matching bases. V was cut by 6 bases and J by 7 bases, with 19 bases left in between. Germline V gene sequence: CDR1 MNHEY, CDR2 SVGAGI. The CDR3 runs to 14 residues. DNA of the CDR3: TGTGCCAGCAGACAGAGTAGCGGACCGGGGGAGCAGTACTTC. Translation: CASRQSSGPGEQYF.

The chain is built from TRBV19 and TRBJ2-1, with 13 nucleotides matching TRBD2. In germline, CDR1 is LNHDA, CDR2 SQIVND (reference sequence). The V gene end was trimmed by 6 bases and the J gene end by 1 base; junction bases not matched to a gene: 6. The CDR3 totals 17 residues. The CDR3 DNA sequence: TGTGCCAGTAGAAGGACTAGCGGGAGTGTGTCCTACAATGAGCAGTTCTTC. Amino acids: CASRRTSGSVSYNEQFF.